Below are 32 T cell receptor beta chains sequenced from a single sample in a study of shared T cell receptors in the human thymus. Generated by immunoSEQ multiplex PCR, the TCRdb table keeps only in-frame clones and is missing some. The sample records about 610,000 clones, roughly 88% being singletons. A further study also used this sample, focusing on human thymus T cells.

The specimen sequenced was thymocytes. The receptors were gathered from a boy under three years old with a congenital heart defect.

The rearrangement uses TRBV5-6 and TRBJ2-7; 10 nucleotides match TRBD2. The CDR3 loop spans 16 amino acids. V was clipped by 4 bases and J by 4 bases; unmatched bases: 11. CDR1 and CDR2 (germline): SGHDT, YYEEEE. The CDR3 sequence: CASSLDSGLASYEQYF. In DNA form, the CDR3 reads TGTGCCAGCAGCCTAGACTCGGGACTAGCGAGTTACGAGCAGTACTTC.

The chain links TRBV7-9 to TRBJ2-3; D possibly corresponds to TRBD2 (6 bases). Germline-derived CDR1 and CDR2 are SEHNR and FQNEAQ (reference sequence). Trimming pared 0 bases from V and 5 bases from J, leaving 6 bases between. The CDR3 sequence is 13 residues long. CDR3 sequence reads: CASSLAGGDTQYF. CDR3 DNA: TGTGCCAGCAGCTTAGCGGGAGGAGATACGCAGTATTTT.

The chain couples TRBV5-1 to TRBJ2-3; D possibly corresponds to TRBD1 (6 bases). CDR1 and CDR2 from the germline V gene are SGHRS and YFSETQ. The CDR3 loop spans 16 amino acids. V was shortened by 4 bases and J by 0 bases, with 15 bases between the two germline ends. In DNA form, the CDR3 reads TGCGCCAGCAGCACCGGTCGGACAGAGAGCACAGATACGCAGTATTTT. Protein: CASSTGRTESTDTQYF.

The chain links TRBV27 to TRBJ1-3; possibly TRBD1 for D (6 bases). Germline V CDR1 and CDR2: MNHEY, SMNVEV (reference sequence). CDR3 length: 13 amino acids. Deletions cut 3 bases from V and 9 bases from J, with 12 bases between. CDR3 sequence (DNA): TGTGCCAGCAGTTTGGACAGCTACAGCACCATATATTTT. Protein: CASSLDSYSTIYF.

V gene TRBV28 combines with J gene TRBJ2-1; D perhaps matches TRBD1 (5 bases). The length of the CDR3 is 17 residues. V dropped 0 bases and J dropped 0 bases, with 12 bases sitting between them. Germline V gene lookup returns CDR1 MDHEN and CDR2 SYDVKM. The CDR3 loop is CASSLCPAGPSYNEQFF. The CDR3 bases are TGTGCCAGCAGTTTATGCCCGGCAGGGCCCTCCTACAATGAGCAGTTCTTC.

The chain has TRBV7-3 and TRBJ2-1; 11 bases match TRBD2. The V gene end was trimmed by 5 bases and the J gene end by 7 bases; junction bases not matched to a gene: 7. This CDR3 is 15 amino acids long. Germline values: CDR1 SGHTA, CDR2 FQGTGA. In DNA, the CDR3 is TGTGCCAGCAGCCCGCGACTAGCGGGACCTAATGAGCAGTTCTTC. Protein sequence: CASSPRLAGPNEQFF.

This chain uses TRBV4-2 with TRBJ2-7; D is uncertain. Between the trimmed V and J ends, which lost 5 bases and 4 bases, there was a span of 18 bases. Germline CDR1 and CDR2: LGHNA and YNFKEQ. There are 15 residues in the CDR3. CDR3 bases: TGTGCCAGCAGCTCCGGAGACTCATCCCATTACGAGCAGTACTTC. As protein: CASSSGDSSHYEQYF.

This sequence joins TRBV7-2 and TRBJ2-7, with 12 positions matching TRBD2. CDR1 is SGHTA and CDR2 is FQGNSA in the germline V gene. There are 15 residues in the CDR3. V was pared by 0 bases and J by 5 bases, with 2 bases of the junction left unmatched. The CDR3, as DNA: TGTGCCAGCAGCTTAGCGGCTAGCGGGAGGGACGAGCAGTACTTC. This sequence encodes CASSLAASGRDEQYF.

Here the CDR3 DNA reads TGTGCCAGCAGCGTAGAAGGTGGCGGTTGGGGCACAGATACGCAGTATTTT. Translating gives CASSVEGGGWGTDTQYF. The chain recombines TRBV9 with TRBJ2-3; the D is unclear. There are 17 residues in the CDR3. CDR1 and CDR2 (germline): SGDLS, YYNGEE. The V end was cut by 0 bases, the J end by 1 base, with 15 bases between.

The chain combines TRBV10-3 with TRBJ1-5, with TRBD1 identical over 7 bases. Losses at the gene ends were 0 bases for V and 4 bases for J; bases not matched to a gene: 9. The length of the CDR3 is 17 residues. The germline CDR1 and CDR2 sequences are ENHRY and SYGVKD. The CDR3 loop is CAISESQGLPSNQPQHF. The CDR3 DNA reads as TGTGCCATCAGTGAGTCACAGGGGCTTCCTTCAAATCAGCCCCAGCATTTT.

This clone was detected a few times. The J gene is TRBJ2-7, the V gene TRBV5-1; D is possibly TRBD1 (6 bases). CDR1 SGHRS and CDR2 YFSETQ come from the germline V gene. This CDR3 spans 15 amino acids. The V end was cut by 2 bases, the J end by 2 bases, with 14 bases between. Here the CDR3 DNA reads TGCGCCAGCAGCTTTACACAGGGTGGAACCTACGAGCAGTACTTC. It yields the protein CASSFTQGGTYEQYF. The complete variable domain, with remaining parts taken from reference TRBV5-1 and TRBJ2-7, reads KAGVTQTPRYLIKTRGQQVTLSCSPISGHRSVSWYQQTPGQGLQFLFEYFSETQRNKGNFPGRFSGRQFSNSRSEMNVSTLELGDSALYLCASSFTQGGTYEQYFGPGTRLTVT.

The CDR3 region has the DNA TGTGCCTGGACCCCAGGGTGGGCGGTTGAAAAACTGTTTTTT. Translating gives CAWTPGWAVEKLFF. This chain uses TRBV30 with TRBJ1-4, with TRBD1 as a possible D gene (5 bases). The CDR3 is 14 amino acids. The germline V and J ends were trimmed by 4 bases and 7 bases, with 16 bases remaining between them. The germline gives CDR1 GTSNPN, CDR2 SVGIG (reference sequence).

The genes are TRBV4-1 and TRBJ2-7; D unresolved. V was cut by 1 base and J by 0 bases, with 10 bases left in between. There are 15 residues in the CDR3. Germline V gene sequence: CDR1 MGHRA, CDR2 YSYEKL. The CDR3 here is CASSQAGRHSYEQYF. The CDR3 DNA reads as TGCGCCAGCAGCCAAGCCGGCAGACACTCCTACGAGCAGTACTTC.

The V and J genes are TRBV2 and TRBJ2-7; D might be TRBD2 (5 bases). The CDR3 runs to 15 residues. The germline V gene encodes CDR1 SNHLY and CDR2 FYNNEI. Trimming shortened V by 1 base and J by 3 bases, and 13 bases separated the two germline ends. The CDR3 here is CASSEGPAAGYEQYF. The CDR3 DNA follows: TGTGCCAGCAGTGAAGGACCAGCGGCGGGCTACGAGCAGTACTTC.

V usage is TRBV19 and J usage is TRBJ1-2, with 7 bases identical to TRBD1. Germline values: CDR1 LNHDA, CDR2 SQIVND (reference sequence). This CDR3 is built from 13 residues. The J segment lost 8 bases and the V segment lost 6 bases, leaving 9 bases of the junction unmatched. Here the CDR3 DNA reads TGTGCCAGTAGGAGGGGGCAACCCTCGGGCTACACCTTC. Its protein product is CASRRGQPSGYTF. The full variable domain, with the rest looked up from reference TRBV19 and TRBJ1-2, is DGGITQSPKYLFRKEGQNVTLSCEQNLNHDAMYWYRQDPGQGLRLIYYSQIVNDFQKGDIAEGYSVSREKKESFPLTVTSAQKNPTAFYLCASRRGQPSGYTFGSGTRLTVV.

This chain joins TRBV4-3 and TRBJ2-6; TRBD1 agrees at 9 bases. Unmatched junction bases numbered 9, after V lost 8 bases and J lost 1 base. Germline values: CDR1 LGHNA, CDR2 YSLEER. The CDR3 consists of 17 residues. DNA for the CDR3: TGCGCCAGCGCCCGGGACAGGGATAGTTCTGGGGCCAACGTCCTGACTTTC. This sequence encodes CASARDRDSSGANVLTF.

J is TRBJ2-1 and V is TRBV5-1; 13 bases map to TRBD2. CDR3 length equals 18 residues. Germline V gene sequence: CDR1 SGHRS, CDR2 YFSETQ. Unmatched junction bases numbered 13, after V lost 4 bases and J lost 6 bases. This chain's CDR3 is CASSRRSLTSGRGNEQFF. CDR3 sequence (DNA): TGCGCCAGCAGCAGACGTTCGCTCACTAGCGGGAGGGGCAATGAGCAGTTCTTC. The variable domain in full, with the rest retrieved from reference TRBV5-1 and TRBJ2-1, is KAGVTQTPRYLIKTRGQQVTLSCSPISGHRSVSWYQQTPGQGLQFLFEYFSETQRNKGNFPGRFSGRQFSNSRSEMNVSTLELGDSALYLCASSRRSLTSGRGNEQFFGPGTRLTVL.

This sequence joins TRBV28 and TRBJ1-5; tentative D call: TRBD1 (6 bases). Germline values: CDR1 MDHEN, CDR2 SYDVKM. The CDR3 sequence is 20 residues long. V lost 2 bases to trimming and J lost 0 bases, with 23 bases between them. The CDR3 region has the DNA TGTGCCAGCAGTTTACGCCCGACTGGAGGCGGGGGCAATAGCAATCAGCCCCAGCATTTT. Protein sequence: CASSLRPTGGGGNSNQPQHF.

The V and J genes are TRBV7-2 and TRBJ2-3, with a tentative D call TRBD2 (6 bases). This CDR3 spans 18 amino acids. Trimming stripped 4 bases from V and 6 bases from J, with 26 bases between. Germline V CDR1 and CDR2: SGHTA, FQGNSA. The CDR3 region has the DNA TGTGCCAGCAGCTCCGGCTTCCCGGGCGGGATCAAGTCGGATACGCAGTATTTT. Translation gives CASSSGFPGGIKSDTQYF.

The chain combines TRBV27 with TRBJ1-2; unclear D gene. Germline CDR1 reads MNHEY; CDR2 reads SMNVEV (reference sequence). The CDR3 loop spans 17 amino acids. V was clipped by 5 bases and J by 3 bases, with 22 bases between them. The CDR3: CASSPHKTEVLDYGYTF. As DNA, the CDR3 is TGTGCCAGCAGTCCGCACAAGACCGAGGTTTTGGACTATGGCTACACCTTC.

J is TRBJ2-1 and V is TRBV2, with D possibly TRBD1 on 5 matching bases. Per the germline V gene, CDR1 is SNHLY and CDR2 is FYNNEI. The CDR3 loop spans 12 amino acids. V lost 9 bases and J lost 8, with 14 bases in between. The DNA of the CDR3 is TGTGCCAGAGGGGCCCCTTTGGATGAGCAGTTCTTC. Translation gives CARGAPLDEQFF.

The chain couples TRBV7-8 to TRBJ2-4; 9 nucleotides align to TRBD1. Germline V gene lookup returns CDR1 SGHVS and CDR2 FQNEAQ. The CDR3 is 20 residues long. Trimming at V came to 1 base and at J to 1 base, leaving 14 bases not matched to a gene. DNA of the CDR3: TGTGCCAGCAGCTTAGGTTTCTCCTGGGACAGGGCGACGGCCAAAAACATTCAGTACTTC. Its translation is CASSLGFSWDRATAKNIQYF.

The genes are TRBV4-3 and TRBJ2-3; D not certain. Per the germline V gene, CDR1 is LGHNA and CDR2 is YSLEER. Deletions cut 3 bases from V and 3 bases from J, with 13 bases between. CDR3 length: 15 residues. CDR3 DNA sequence: TGCGCCAGCAGCCATCGACGAATGAGGACAGATACGCAGTATTTT. It is translated as CASSHRRMRTDTQYF.

The chain is built from TRBV15 and TRBJ1-5; weak D call: TRBD1 (5 bases). The CDR3 is 12 amino acids. V was clipped by 8 bases and J by 3 bases, with 8 bases between them. The germline V gene has CDR1 LNHNV and CDR2 YYDKDF (reference sequence). The CDR3 DNA sequence: TGTGCCACCGGGGGGGACAATCAGCCCCAGCATTTT. This translates into CATGGDNQPQHF. The full variable domain, in which reference TRBV15 and TRBJ1-5 provide the parts outside the CDR3, is DAMVIQNPRYQVTQFGKPVTLSCSQTLNHNVMYWYQQKSSQAPKLLFHYYDKDFNNEADTPDNFQSRRPNTSFCFLDIRSPGLGDTAMYLCATGGDNQPQHFGDGTRLSIL.

The genes are TRBV4-3 and TRBJ2-3, with TRBD2 identical over 16 bases. This CDR3 comprises 21 residues. V lost 2 bases to trimming and J lost 1 base; unmatched junction nucleotides: 12. CDR1 and CDR2 (germline): LGHNA, YSLEER. This CDR3 reads CASSQNRGGLAGGPGTDTQYF. CDR3 nucleotide sequence: TGCGCCAGCAGCCAAAATAGAGGGGGACTAGCGGGAGGGCCTGGCACAGATACGCAGTATTTT.

The count of this clone is one. The rearrangement joins TRBV27 to TRBJ2-7; 7 nucleotides line up with TRBD1. Germline V gene data show CDR1 as MNHEY and CDR2 as SMNVEV (reference sequence). V lost 5 bases, J lost 2 bases, and 6 bases stayed unmatched. This CDR3 comprises 14 residues. CDR3 in amino acids: CASSPDRSTYEQYF. For the CDR3, the DNA is TGTGCCAGCAGTCCGGACAGGAGTACCTACGAGCAGTACTTC.

This chain uses TRBV7-2 with TRBJ1-2; D not resolved. Trimming removed 5 bases at V and 8 bases at J, with 9 bases between. This CDR3 spans 11 amino acids. Germline CDR1 reads SGHTA; CDR2 reads FQGNSA. The CDR3 sequence: CASSAGLGYTF. The CDR3 bases are TGTGCCAGCAGCGCCGGTTTGGGCTACACCTTC.

The chain uses TRBV5-6 and TRBJ2-7, with D possibly being TRBD2 (5 bases). V shed 4 bases and J shed 7 bases, with 15 bases lying between them. Germline CDR1 and CDR2: SGHDT and YYEEEE. This CDR3 has 13 residues. The CDR3 loop is CASSPGLLREQYF. The CDR3, as DNA: TGTGCCAGCAGCCCTGGACTGTTGAGGGAGCAGTACTTC.

This clone was seen just once. This chain connects TRBV5-6 to TRBJ2-2, with 7 bases lining up with TRBD1. From germline, CDR1 is SGHDT and CDR2 YYEEEE. This CDR3 has 16 amino acids. V lost 1 base and J lost 2; bases outside the gene matches: 5. Here the CDR3 reads CASSLTGAANTGELFF. In nucleotides, the CDR3 is TGTGCCAGCAGCTTGACAGGGGCCGCCAACACCGGGGAGCTGTTTTTT.

This clone was found once. This chain connects TRBV25-1 to TRBJ2-5; 10 bases line up with TRBD1. The J call may be wrong; the DNA end is better matched by TRBJ2-7. The V gene's germline CDR1 is MGHDK and CDR2 SYGVNS. CDR3 length: 17 residues. In nucleotides, the CDR3 is TGTGCCAGCAGTGACCCTAACCCCGGGACAGGGGTGCACGAGCAGTACTTC. Amino acids: CASSDPNPGTGVHEQYF.

This clone has more than one count but fewer than ten. The rearrangement uses TRBV15 and TRBJ1-2, with D maybe TRBD1 (6 bases). CDR1 is LNHNV and CDR2 is YYDKDF in the germline V gene (reference sequence). This CDR3 region has 15 residues. V was shortened by 3 bases and J by 7 bases, with 18 bases between the two germline ends. Here the CDR3 reads CATSSRRTETIGYTF. In DNA form, the CDR3 reads TGTGCCACCAGCAGTCGCCGGACAGAAACTATTGGCTACACCTTC.

The CDR3 DNA reads as TGCGCCAGCAGCAAGGGAGGCTATGGCTACACCTTC. Amino acid sequence: CASSKGGYGYTF. The V and J genes are TRBV5-1 and TRBJ1-2, with D unresolved. The CDR3 covers 12 residues. Germline loops: CDR1 SGHRS, CDR2 YFSETQ. Deletions cut 4 bases from V and 4 bases from J, with 8 bases between.